This TCR beta chain was sequenced in a study of T cell repertoires in cytomegalovirus infection. About the study: CMV infection and matching HLA type were both indicated by public TCR beta signatures.

The ends were cut back, 2 bases at V and 4 bases at J, with 5 bases in the middle. The germline CDR1 and CDR2 sequences are SGHTA and FQGNSA. The CDR3 runs to 13 residues. TCRdb called the reads again in MiXCR, with one record for every CDR3 protein. The sample includes just over 150,000 distinct CDR3 sequences, 20% to 25% of them seen just once. By sample share, this clonotype is medium-sized. As yet, its antigen is unknown. Study-level findings and limits: Identification of carriers of CMV plus the relevant HLA was performed using cumulative public TCR beta family frequency. HLA-C-restricted CMV-specific TCR beta clonotypes prevailed in the ex vivo response.

The chain has TRBV7-2 and TRBJ2-2; D unclear. The source of this sequence is a human donor in good health (CMV status not recorded). Some clones in this sample may be carry-over from other donors' samples. Sequenced input: PBMCs. The CDR3 is CASSLWVTGELFF. The CDR3 nucleotides are TGTGCCAGCAGCTTATGGGTCACCGGGGAGCTGTTTTTT.